Presented here are 8 T cell receptor beta chains from one specimen sequenced in a study of blood T cell repertoires in COVID-19. TCRdb's copy holds only in-frame clones and misses some; the assay was immunoSEQ multiplex PCR. This sample yields fewer than 350,000 clones, of which approximately 83% are seen a single time; roughly 2.1% belongs to the top ten. Sequenced material: peripheral blood. All receptors derive from a woman younger than 45 who had recovered from COVID-19.

About this clone: At one end the junction does not follow the germline gene, possibly because of a read error. The V call is TRBV2, the J call TRBJ2-7; TRBD1 aligns across 9 bases. The CDR3 is made up of 11 amino acids. Germline-derived CDR1 and CDR2 are SNHLY and FYNNEI. CDR3 DNA: TGTGCCAGCAGTGAATGGGACAGGGTTTGCTTC. Its protein product is CASSEWDRVCF. Together with reference TRBV2 and TRBJ2-7, the CDR3 gives the full variable domain: EPEVTQTPSHQVTQMGQEVILRCVPISNHLYFYWYRQILGQKVEFLVSFYNNEISEKSEIFDDQFSVERPDGSNFTLKIRSTKLEDSAMYFCASSEWDRVCFGPGTRLTVT.

This chain links TRBV19 with TRBJ1-1, with 8 nucleotides matching TRBD1. Germline V gene lookup returns CDR1 LNHDA and CDR2 SQIVND (reference sequence). The CDR3 is 20 amino acids. After removal of 5 bases from V and 0 bases from J, the junction contained 20 bases not matched to a gene. CDR3 sequence reads: CASSPGWTGRRTPMNTEAFF. CDR3 DNA sequence: TGTGCCAGTAGTCCAGGCTGGACAGGGCGCAGGACTCCCATGAACACTGAAGCTTTCTTT.

This chain links TRBV6-2 or TRBV6-3 with TRBJ1-5, with 7 bases lining up with TRBD1. The V gene's germline CDR1 is MNHEY and CDR2 SVGEGT. Trimming at V came to 6 bases and at J to 4 bases, leaving 12 bases not matched to a gene. This CDR3 has 16 amino acids. The CDR3 nucleotides are TGTGCCAGCAGCCCTGCGGGGACAGCTAAAAATCAGCCCCAGCATTTT. Translating gives CASSPAGTAKNQPQHF.

The chain links TRBV5-6 to TRBJ2-7; 7 bases are a match to TRBD1. The V gene's germline CDR1 is SGHDT and CDR2 YYEEEE. The ends lost 1 base at V and 3 bases at J; junction bases unmatched: 7. This CDR3 is 15 amino acids long. The chain's CDR3 is CASSLYGQVNYEQYF. DNA of the CDR3: TGTGCCAGCAGCTTGTATGGACAGGTAAACTACGAGCAGTACTTC.

The CDR3 spells CASSFRAGELFF. CDR3 in DNA: TGTGCCAGTAGTTTCAGGGCCGGGGAGCTGTTTTTT. The V call is TRBV19, the J call TRBJ2-2; D is perhaps TRBD1 (5 bases). CDR1 is LNHDA and CDR2 is SQIVND in the germline V gene (reference sequence). This CDR3 contains 12 residues. Trimming cost V 5 bases and J 6 bases, with 7 bases left between them.

V is TRBV6-2 or TRBV6-3 and J is TRBJ2-3; 7 bases are a match to TRBD1. V shed 5 bases and J 2 bases; nucleotides not matched to a gene: 10. CDR1 is MNHEY, CDR2 SVGEGT, per germline. CDR3 size: 16 residues. The CDR3 sequence is CASSKKGQSFTDTQYF. The DNA of the CDR3 is TGTGCCAGCAGTAAGAAGGGACAGAGCTTCACAGATACGCAGTATTTT.

This chain uses TRBV3-1 (or the pseudogene TRBV3-2) with TRBJ2-5, with 7 bases aligning to TRBD2. Trimming at V came to 2 bases and at J to 5 bases, leaving 14 bases not matched to a gene. The germline V gene encodes CDR1 LGHDT and CDR2 YNNKEL (reference sequence). This CDR3 spans 17 amino acids. CDR3 in amino acids: CASSQPSGVKSAETQYF. The CDR3, as DNA: TGTGCCAGCAGCCAACCTAGCGGAGTAAAGTCCGCGGAGACCCAGTACTTC.

The rearrangement links TRBV15 to TRBJ2-1; tentatively, D is TRBD2 (5 bases). Germline assignment: CDR1 LNHNV and CDR2 YYDKDF (reference sequence). The CDR3 sequence is 13 residues long. V shed 2 bases and J shed 6 bases, with 8 bases lying between them. The CDR3 nucleotides read TGTGCCACCAGCAGAAGCCGGGGCAATGAGCAGTTCTTC. Translating it yields CATSRSRGNEQFF.